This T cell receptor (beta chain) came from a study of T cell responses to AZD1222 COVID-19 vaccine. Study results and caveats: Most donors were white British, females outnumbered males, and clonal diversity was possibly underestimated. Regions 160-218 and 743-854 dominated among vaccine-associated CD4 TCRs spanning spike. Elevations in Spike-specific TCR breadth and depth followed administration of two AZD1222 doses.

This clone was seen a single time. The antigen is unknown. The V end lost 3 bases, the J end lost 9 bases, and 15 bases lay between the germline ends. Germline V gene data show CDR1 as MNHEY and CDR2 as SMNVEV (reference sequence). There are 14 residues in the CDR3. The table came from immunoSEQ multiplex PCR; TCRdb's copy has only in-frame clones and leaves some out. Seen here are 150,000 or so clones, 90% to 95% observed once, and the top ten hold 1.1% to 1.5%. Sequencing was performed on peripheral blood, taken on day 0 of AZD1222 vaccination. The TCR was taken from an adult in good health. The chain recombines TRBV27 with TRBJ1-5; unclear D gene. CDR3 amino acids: CASSLLREGSPQHF. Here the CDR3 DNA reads TGTGCCAGCAGTTTGTTGCGGGAAGGTTCGCCCCAGCATTTT.